This T cell receptor beta chain derives from a study of blood T cell repertoires in COVID-19. Across the study: The origin of the acute and convalescent COVID-19 samples was the United States, Italy and Spain. T cells, B-cell-depleted T cells, or PBMCs provided the cDNA or gDNA that served as material.

Original processing methods: Quantification of nucleated cells was approximated via reference gene primer amplification. The table came from immunoSEQ multiplex PCR; TCRdb's copy has only in-frame clones and leaves some out. That table gives V, J and clone size, and the DNA gave D and trimming. The repertoire holds about 160,000 clones, with approximately 85% as singletons. Germline values: CDR1 KGHSH, CDR2 LQKENI. CDR3 size: 13 residues. V lost 3 bases and J 5 bases, leaving 10 bases between the germline ends. The chain couples TRBV18 to TRBJ1-1; tentative D call: TRBD1 (5 bases). The sample consisted of peripheral blood. The TCR was taken from a man older than 75 with COVID-19, enrolled during active disease. CDR3 in amino acids: CASSPQGKTEAFF. Written as DNA, the CDR3 is TGTGCCAGCTCACCGCAGGGCAAGACTGAAGCTTTCTTT.